The source of this T cell receptor beta chain is a study of blood T cell repertoires in COVID-19. Study summary: The United States, Italy and Spain supplied acute and convalescent COVID-19 samples. From T cells, B-cell-depleted T cells, or PBMCs came the material, which was cDNA or gDNA.

As handled by the study authors: Estimation of nucleated cell counts relied on the amplification of reference gene primers. Produced via immunoSEQ multiplex PCR; TCRdb's table is partial and in-frame only. D and trimming come from the DNA, and the V and J calls and clone size come from that table. The sample has fewer than 200,000 clones, 84% seen once. The CDR3 contains 14 residues. The source is a man in his forties or fifties who had recovered from COVID-19. Specimen: peripheral blood. This chain joins TRBV21-1 and TRBJ1-1; TRBD1, the table's D call, was not compared with the DNA. TRBV21-1 is a known pseudogene. For the CDR3, the DNA is TGTGCCAGCAGAAAGGACAGGGGGCTTACTGAAGCTTTCTTT. Translating gives CASRKDRGLTEAFF.